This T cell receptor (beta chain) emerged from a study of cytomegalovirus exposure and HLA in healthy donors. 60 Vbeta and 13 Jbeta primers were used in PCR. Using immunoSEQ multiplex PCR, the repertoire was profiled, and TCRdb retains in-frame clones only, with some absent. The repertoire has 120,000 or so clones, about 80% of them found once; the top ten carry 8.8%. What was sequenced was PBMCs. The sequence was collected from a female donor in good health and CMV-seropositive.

Written as DNA, the CDR3 is TGTGCCAGCAGCTTAATGAGCGTCCAAGAGACCCAGTACTTC. Translated: CASSLMSVQETQYF. The V and J genes are TRBV7-8 and TRBJ2-5; the D is unclear. The CDR3 length is 14 residues. Germline V gene data show CDR1 as SGHVS and CDR2 as FQNEAQ. Trimming removed 2 bases at V and 1 base at J, with 8 bases between.